Here is one TCR beta chain with its context. There are many counts of this clonotype. Its antigen is unknown. Base qualities were left out, and no much larger clone turns up one base away. Library prep was done by multiplex PCR. The data were produced on an Illumina HiSeq 4000. To build TCR beta libraries, CDR3 regions were amplified by Arm-PCR using iRepertoire HTBI primers. Before sequencing, the PCR products went through gel purification. Per the authors' processing: Gene usage analysis of CDR3 amino acid clonotypes used the approximately 62 TRBV and fewer than 15 TRBJ segments found across samples. COPE and FqMerger were used to merge filtered high-quality paired reads into contigs. BLAST was used to align contigs to IMGT TRBV, TRBD and TRBJ reference genes, and CDR3 was defined according to IMGT. Highly expanded clones were defined as clonotypes with a frequency above 0.1%. Repertoire diversity was measured by Shannon entropy, and V-J evenness by the Gini coefficient. Public clonotypes were defined as clonotypes shared by more than one individual. In-frame beta chains were kept once TCRdb had trimmed the public reads at Q25 with fastp and called clones with MiXCR. A single entry per CDR3 protein holds the most common genes and DNA from its merged rows. The V and J calls were not made by the authors but by TCRdb's processing. The sample has under 800,000 distinct CDR3 sequences on record, roughly 15% of them singletons. The ten largest make up about 18% of the sample.

This sample is part of a study of regulatory T cells in long-lasting Graves disease (dated by TCRdb to 2020 to 2022). With respect to the entire study: In the newly diagnosed Graves' disease group, patients had been taking antithyroid drugs for less than 3 months. Patients with persistent Graves' disease were compared with patients with newly diagnosed Graves' disease using TCR sequencing and RNA sequencing of peripheral blood. The study took place in China and was registered as a clinical trial. A total of approximately 35 samples underwent TCR sequencing: about 13 from persistent and about 20 from newly diagnosed Graves' disease patients.

Findings and caveats that apply to the study as a whole: Sequencing and analysis were restricted to the TCR beta chain. More public clonotypes were shared among persistent patients (fewer than 3,000) than among newly diagnosed patients (roughly 1,000). Peripheral blood alone was examined, since thyroid tissue, which constituted the primary lesion, could not be accessed. The authors acknowledged the small sample size as a limitation that may reduce accuracy. Compared with newly diagnosed patients, persistent Graves' disease patients had lower TCR Shannon entropy and fewer highly expanded clones, which suggests clonal expansion. Preferential use of TRBV28, TRBJ1-2 and TRBJ2-5 was observed in persistent disease, whereas TRBV20-1 and TRBJ2-1 were favored in newly diagnosed disease.

The CDR3 contains 14 residues, cysteine and phenylalanine counted. The retained sequence is limited to the CDR3, 42 bases, with the frame set at the first base. V sheds 4 bases and J sheds 5 bases, leaving 14 bases between their ends. CDR1 SGHTA and CDR2 FQGNSA are derived from the germline V gene. In the paper's terms, the time point label means: newly diagnosed GD, antithyroid drugs for less than 3 months. For both TCR sequencing and RNA sequencing, RNA was extracted from PBMCs in TRIzol. The diagnosis of Graves' disease followed American Thyroid Association guidelines. Recruitment of patients was carried out at an endocrinology department in Xi'an, China. Each patient gave roughly 10 milliliters of peripheral blood, collected in an EDTA anticoagulant tube. Ficoll Paque Plus density gradient separation was used to isolate PBMCs, and no additional T cell sorting was done. An Agilent 2100 Bioanalyzer and agarose gel were used to check RNA quality, while a NanoDrop 2000 measured RNA concentration.

The same sample was also used in a study of T cells in Graves' hyperthyroidism and ophthalmopathy. The second study reports: Stable Graves' hyperthyroidism was defined as no progression to ophthalmopathy during 18 months of follow-up. Hyperthyroidism patients were newly diagnosed, had a disease duration of under 2 months, and were aged 18 to 65 years. The study excluded patients with uncontrolled infections, other autoimmune diseases, pregnancy or lactation. Diagnoses were established on the basis of clinical symptoms, serum thyroxine and TRAb, thyroid ultrasound, and orbital computed tomography. The TCR CDR3 was subjected to a first round of RT-PCR using the HTBI primer set and the Qiagen OneStep RT-PCR kit. Most expanded thyroid clonotypes (frequency above 0.001) were also detected in blood, a finding suggesting that blood repertoires may reflect thyroid immune responses. A 13 V-J signature model separated ophthalmopathy from stable hyperthyroidism, with 87.88% sensitivity and just under 84% specificity in cross-validation and 80%/75% in testing. During validation, the model predicted progression to ophthalmopathy a median of approximately 6.5 months ahead of onset, with almost 71% sensitivity and around 72% specificity. A discovery cohort of about 100 patients, about 43 with Graves' ophthalmopathy and more than 55 with stable Graves' hyperthyroidism, was used to find distinguishing TCR V-J signatures. An independent validation cohort of around 19 hyperthyroidism patients and about 15 patients who later progressed to ophthalmopathy tested prospective prediction of ophthalmopathy. For training and testing, the 100 or so patients in the discovery cohort were randomly divided in a 7:3 ratio. In over five Graves' hyperthyroidism patients, the study also compared T-cell repertoires from thyroid tissue with T-cell repertoires from blood. After blood sampling, hyperthyroidism patients were treated with methimazole at a starting dose of 30 mg daily, and ophthalmopathy patients were treated with high-dose intravenous methylprednisolone. The libraries were constructed in a second round of multiplex PCR and then size-selected and purified. Sequencing of the libraries was done on an Illumina HiSeq2000 using paired-end 100 bp reads. SOAPnuke was used to process the raw data, throwing out any read that contained adapters or uncalled bases, had a mean Phred below 15, or lacked an exact constant-primer or identifier match. COPE v1.2.5 was used to merge the high-quality paired reads, and each unique nucleotide sequence was defined as a clonotype. MiTCR v1.1 was used to align the clonotypes against IMGT TRBV, TRBD and TRBJ reference segments. The analysis included only V-J combinations with a frequency above 0.0001, which together covered around 99% of the repertoires. The TCS score was defined as the ratio of F50 (clonal expansion) to E x V (chaos), calculated using BLOSUM62-based TCRdist between CDR3 peptides within each V-J. Welch's t-statistics and random forest reduced just over 500 V-J features to roughly 13, which were used in a naive Bayes classifier (R e1071). Sample size was not statistically predetermined, and blinding of investigators to group allocation was not performed. The paper describes TCR Vbeta CDR3 sequencing of more than 120 peripheral blood samples, made up of approximately 40 ophthalmopathy patients, more than 70 hyperthyroidism patients and about 17 progressor patients.

The chain was built from TRBV7-2 and TRBJ2-5; the D element might be TRBD1 or TRBD2, as each aligns at 6 bases. This TCR was recovered from a woman aged 25 to 39 with Graves disease. Donor details come from another sample of the same person, matched by shared clones. This specimen consisted of peripheral blood mononuclear cells (PBMCs), obtained at new diagnosis, from a patient treated with antithyroid drugs. The CDR3 amino acid sequence is: CASSSHGGGETQYF. The nucleotides are TGTGCCAGCAGCTCCCACGGGGGCGGGGAGACCCAGTACTTC.